This is a list of T cell receptor beta chains from one sample in a study of blood T cell repertoires in COVID-19. Some clones are missing from TCRdb's copy, which holds only in-frame ones; the method was immunoSEQ multiplex PCR. In the table there are roughly 240,000 clones, about 82% of which are singletons. Sequences were obtained from peripheral blood. The receptors shown here come from a woman over 75 with COVID-19, enrolled during active disease. The CDR3 runs from the conserved cysteine through the conserved F or W. D genes are given only for firm matches. Size values are once, few and many counts, or a class for expanded clones, and some rows have none.

J gene,V gene,CDR3 length,D gene,clone size,CDR3 DNA,CDR3 protein
TRBJ1-1,TRBV30,14,NA,NA,TGTGCCTGGAGTTACCTACAGGGATCGACTGAAGCTTTCTTT,CAWSYLQGSTEAFF
TRBJ2-2,TRBV5-1,14,TRBD1,NA,TGCGCCAGCAGCTTTGGACAGGGGGCCGGGGAGCTGTTTTTT,CASSFGQGAGELFF
TRBJ1-3,TRBV28,12,TRBD1,NA,TGCGTAACAGGGGCCTCTGGAAACACCATATATTTT,CVTGASGNTIYF
TRBJ1-5,TRBV27,16,NA,NA,TGTGCCAGCAGTTGGGGGGGGCCCCTAGGCAATCAGCCCCAGCATTTT,CASSWGGPLGNQPQHF
TRBJ1-5,TRBV6-4,14,NA,few,TGTGCCAGCAGGGTGGGGCAGGGTTCACAGCCCCAGCATTTT,CASRVGQGSQPQHF
TRBJ2-5,TRBV6-5,13,NA,NA,TGTGCCAGCAGCTTTGACAGCCAAGAGACCCAGTACTTC,CASSFDSQETQYF
TRBJ1-4,TRBV14,15,TRBD1,once,TGTGCCAGCAGCCGGACGGACAGGCAAAATGAAAAACTGTTTTTT,CASSRTDRQNEKLFF
TRBJ2-3,TRBV3-1/TRBV3-2,15,NA,NA,TGTGCCAGCAGCCAAGGGGGGGGCAGCCCAGATACGCAGTATTTT,CASSQGGGSPDTQYF
TRBJ1-1,TRBV7-9,14,TRBD1,few,TGTGCCAGCAGCTCGCAGGGGGCCAACACTGAAGCTTTCTTT,CASSSQGANTEAFF
TRBJ1-5,TRBV19,17,TRBD1,NA,TGTGCCAGTAGTATAGCCCCGGGACAGTCTAGCAATCAGCCCCAGCATTTT,CASSIAPGQSSNQPQHF
TRBJ1-1,TRBV6-5,12,NA,NA,TGTGCCAGCAGAACAGCGAACACTGAAGCTTTCTTT,CASRTANTEAFF
TRBJ1-1,TRBV7-8,14,TRBD1,NA,TGTGCCAGCAGCCCAACGGGACAGAAGACTGAAGCTTTCTTT,CASSPTGQKTEAFF
TRBJ1-4,TRBV11-2,14,NA,few,TGTGCCAGCAGCTTAGACCAGGGAAATGAAAAACTGTTTTTT,CASSLDQGNEKLFF
TRBJ1-2,TRBV7-2,15,NA,NA,TGTGCCAGCAGCTTAGATGGGGAGCTTTTGTATGGCTACACCTTC,CASSLDGELLYGYTF
TRBJ1-1,TRBV30,14,NA,NA,TGTGCCTGGAGTTCCCGGGAGATGATCACTGAAGCTTTCTTT,CAWSSREMITEAFF
TRBJ1-5,TRBV6-2/TRBV6-3,15,NA,NA,TGTGCCAGCAGTTACGACCCGGGGTTGAGTCAGCCCCAGCATTTT,CASSYDPGLSQPQHF
TRBJ2-3,TRBV7-9,14,NA,few,TGTGCCAGCAGCCCTCGAGGGAGCACAGATACGCAGTATTTT,CASSPRGSTDTQYF
TRBJ2-1,TRBV5-8,14,TRBD1,NA,TGTGCCAGCAGCTTATTCCAGGGGGCCAATGAGCAGTTCTTC,CASSLFQGANEQFF
TRBJ2-5,TRBV11-2,15,TRBD1,NA,TGTGCCAGCAGCCCCCGGACAGGGGTAGGAGAGACCCAGTACTTC,CASSPRTGVGETQYF
TRBJ1-1,TRBV3-1/TRBV3-2,14,NA,NA,TGTGCCAGCAGCCAAGATCTCGGGGGCACTGAAGCTTTCTTT,CASSQDLGGTEAFF
TRBJ2-2,TRBV25-1,15,TRBD2,NA,TGTGCCAGCAGACCGGGGGGGAGGAACACCGGGGAGCTGTTTTTT,CASRPGGRNTGELFF
TRBJ2-7,TRBV5-1,15,NA,once,TGCGCCAGCAGCTCCGGCCAGGGCCTCCAAGGAGAGCAGTACTTC,CASSSGQGLQGEQYF
TRBJ2-1,TRBV18,15,TRBD2,NA,TGTGCCAGCTCACCCGGGACTAGCGGTGGTAATGAGCAGTTCTTC,CASSPGTSGGNEQFF
TRBJ2-2,TRBV24-1,16,TRBD2,NA,TGTGCCACCAGGGGACTAGCGGGGTCAAACACCGGGGAGCTGTTTTTT,CATRGLAGSNTGELFF
TRBJ1-1,TRBV6-6,15,TRBD1,NA,TGTGCCAGCAGTGGAAAGGGGACAGGGGCCACTGAAGCTTTCTTT,CASSGKGTGATEAFF
TRBJ2-7,TRBV7-8,15,NA,NA,TGTGCCAGCAGCAGTGAGGCGGGACAGCCCTACGAGCAGTACTTC,CASSSEAGQPYEQYF
TRBJ1-2,TRBV19,14,TRBD1,NA,TGTGCCAGTACCCGCGACAGGGGTGACTATGGCTACACCTTC,CASTRDRGDYGYTF
TRBJ1-2,TRBV6-6,14,NA,NA,TGTGCCAGCAGACACTCCAGGGGAAACTATGGCTACACCTTC,CASRHSRGNYGYTF
TRBJ1-2,TRBV5-1,17,NA,NA,TGCGCCAGCAGCTTGGACCCCCTAGGGCAGGGATATGATGGCTACACCTTC,CASSLDPLGQGYDGYTF
TRBJ2-3,TRBV7-8,15,TRBD2,NA,TGTGCCAGCAGCTGGGGACTAGCGGAGGTAGATACGCAGTATTTT,CASSWGLAEVDTQYF
TRBJ2-1,TRBV24-1,16,NA,NA,TGTGCCACCAGTGACCCCGGACAGAAACCCCACAATGAGCAGTTCTTC,CATSDPGQKPHNEQFF
TRBJ1-4,TRBV29-1,12,NA,NA,TGCAGCGTTGAAGGGACAGATGAAAAACTGTTTTTT,CSVEGTDEKLFF
TRBJ1-2,TRBV25-1,15,NA,once,TGTGCCAGCAGGCCCACAGGACCTGGGGACTATGGCTACACCTTC,CASRPTGPGDYGYTF